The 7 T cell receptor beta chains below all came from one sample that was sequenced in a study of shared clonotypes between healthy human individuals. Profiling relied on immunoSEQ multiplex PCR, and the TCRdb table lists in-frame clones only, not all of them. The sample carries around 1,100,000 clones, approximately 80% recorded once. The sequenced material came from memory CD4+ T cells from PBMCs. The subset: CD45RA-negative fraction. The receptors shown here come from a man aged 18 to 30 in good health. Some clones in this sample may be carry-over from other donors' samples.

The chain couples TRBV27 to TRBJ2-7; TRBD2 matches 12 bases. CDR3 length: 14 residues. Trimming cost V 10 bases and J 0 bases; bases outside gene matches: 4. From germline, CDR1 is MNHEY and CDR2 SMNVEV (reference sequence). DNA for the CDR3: TGTGCCACCCAGACTAGCGGGAGCTCCTACGAGCAGTACTTC. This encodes CATQTSGSSYEQYF.

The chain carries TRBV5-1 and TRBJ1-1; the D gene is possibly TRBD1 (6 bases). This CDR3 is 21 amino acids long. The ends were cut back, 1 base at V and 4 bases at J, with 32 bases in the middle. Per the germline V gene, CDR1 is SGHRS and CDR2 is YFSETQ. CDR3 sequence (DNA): TGCGCCAGCAGCTTGATTCCAACTAACCAAAAGAGTACGGGACAAGTCACTGAAGCTTTCTTT. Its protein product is CASSLIPTNQKSTGQVTEAFF.

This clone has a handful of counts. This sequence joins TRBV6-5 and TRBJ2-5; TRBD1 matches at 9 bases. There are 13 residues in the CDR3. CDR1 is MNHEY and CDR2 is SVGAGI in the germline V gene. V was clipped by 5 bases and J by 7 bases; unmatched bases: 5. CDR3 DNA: TGTGCCAGCAGTCAGGGACAGGGAGGGACCCAGTACTTC. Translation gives CASSQGQGGTQYF.

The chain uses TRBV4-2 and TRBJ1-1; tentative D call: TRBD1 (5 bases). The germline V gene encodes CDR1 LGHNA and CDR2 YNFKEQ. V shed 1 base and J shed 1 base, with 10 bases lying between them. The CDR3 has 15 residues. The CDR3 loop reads CASSQVGQGNTEAFF. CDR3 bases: TGTGCCAGCAGCCAAGTAGGGCAGGGGAACACTGAAGCTTTCTTT.

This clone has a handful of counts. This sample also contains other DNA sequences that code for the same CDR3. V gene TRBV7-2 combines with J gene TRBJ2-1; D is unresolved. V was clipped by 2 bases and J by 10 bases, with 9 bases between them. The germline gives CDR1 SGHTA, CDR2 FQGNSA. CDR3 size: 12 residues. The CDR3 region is CASSLQFREQFF. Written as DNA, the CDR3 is TGTGCCAGCAGCTTACAGTTTCGAGAGCAGTTCTTC.

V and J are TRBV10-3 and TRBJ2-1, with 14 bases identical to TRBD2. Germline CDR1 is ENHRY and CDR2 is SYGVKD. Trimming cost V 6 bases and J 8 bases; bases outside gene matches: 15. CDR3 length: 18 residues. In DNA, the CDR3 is TGTGCCATCAGCGGGGGGACTAGCGGGAGTGGGGCTGGCGATGAGCAGTTCTTC. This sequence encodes CAISGGTSGSGAGDEQFF.

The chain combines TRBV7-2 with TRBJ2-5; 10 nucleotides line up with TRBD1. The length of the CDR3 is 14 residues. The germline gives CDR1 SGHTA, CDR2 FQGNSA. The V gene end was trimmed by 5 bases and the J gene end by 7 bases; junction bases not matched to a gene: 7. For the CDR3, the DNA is TGTGCCAGCAGCCCGGGACAGGGGCATGGGACCCAGTACTTC. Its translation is CASSPGQGHGTQYF.